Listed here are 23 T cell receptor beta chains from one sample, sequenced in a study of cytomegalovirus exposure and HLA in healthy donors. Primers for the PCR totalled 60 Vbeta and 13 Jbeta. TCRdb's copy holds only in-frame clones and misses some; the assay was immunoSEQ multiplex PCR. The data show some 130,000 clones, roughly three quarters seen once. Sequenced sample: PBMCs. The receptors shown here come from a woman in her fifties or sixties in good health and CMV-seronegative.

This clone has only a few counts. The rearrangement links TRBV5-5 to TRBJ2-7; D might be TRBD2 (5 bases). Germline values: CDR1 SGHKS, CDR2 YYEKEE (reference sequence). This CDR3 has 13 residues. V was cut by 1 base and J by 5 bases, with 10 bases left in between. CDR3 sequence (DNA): TGTGCCAGCAGCTTGCGGGGTTCCGACGAGCAGTACTTC. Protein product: CASSLRGSDEQYF.

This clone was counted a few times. CDR3 in DNA: TGTGCCAGCAGCATAGGGACAGGCTACGAGCAGTACTTC. This codes for CASSIGTGYEQYF. The chain employs TRBV7-9 and TRBJ2-7; 8 bases are shared with TRBD1. V was pared by 5 bases and J by 3 bases, with 3 bases of the junction left unmatched. The CDR3 contains 13 residues. Germline V gives CDR1 SEHNR, CDR2 FQNEAQ (reference sequence).

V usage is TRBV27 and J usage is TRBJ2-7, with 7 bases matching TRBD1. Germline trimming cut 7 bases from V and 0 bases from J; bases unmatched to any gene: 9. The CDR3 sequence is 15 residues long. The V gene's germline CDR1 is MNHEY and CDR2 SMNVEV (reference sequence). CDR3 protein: CASKRGQASSYEQYF. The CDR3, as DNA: TGTGCCAGCAAACGCGGACAGGCGAGCTCCTACGAGCAGTACTTC.

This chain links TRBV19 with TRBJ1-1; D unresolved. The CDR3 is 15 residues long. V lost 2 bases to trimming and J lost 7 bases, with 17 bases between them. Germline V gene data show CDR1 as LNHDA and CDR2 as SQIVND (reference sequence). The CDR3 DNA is TGTGCCAGTAGTATAATGGTCTGGGTTCCGGGTGAAGCTTTCTTT. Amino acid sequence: CASSIMVWVPGEAFF.

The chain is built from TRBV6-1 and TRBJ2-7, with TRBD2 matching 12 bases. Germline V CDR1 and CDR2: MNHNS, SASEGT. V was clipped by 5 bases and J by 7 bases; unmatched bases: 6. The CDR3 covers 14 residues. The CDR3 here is CASSRLAGDREQYF. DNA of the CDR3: TGTGCCAGCAGTAGACTAGCGGGAGATCGGGAGCAGTACTTC.

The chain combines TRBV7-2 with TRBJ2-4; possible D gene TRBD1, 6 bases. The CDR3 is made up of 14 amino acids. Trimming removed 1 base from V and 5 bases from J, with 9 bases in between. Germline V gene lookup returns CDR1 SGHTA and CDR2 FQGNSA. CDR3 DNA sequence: TGTGCCAGCAGCTTAGGTGCAGGGGAAAACATTCAGTACTTC. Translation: CASSLGAGENIQYF.

CDR3 coding DNA: TGTGCCAGCAGTGGACAGTCAACTAATGAAAAACTGTTTTTT. It is translated as CASSGQSTNEKLFF. V gene TRBV6-1 combines with J gene TRBJ1-4, with D perhaps matching TRBD1 (5 bases). From germline, CDR1 is MNHNS and CDR2 SASEGT. V shed 4 bases and J shed 0 bases, with 6 bases lying between them. The CDR3 totals 14 residues.

The CDR3 loop is CASGAGYNEQFF. The CDR3 nucleotides read TGTGCCAGCGGGGCAGGATACAATGAGCAGTTCTTC. V gene TRBV6-5 combines with J gene TRBJ2-1, with D possibly TRBD1 on 5 matching bases. Germline assignment: CDR1 MNHEY and CDR2 SVGAGI. The CDR3 sequence is 12 residues long. V lost 8 bases to trimming and J lost 4 bases, with 9 bases between them.

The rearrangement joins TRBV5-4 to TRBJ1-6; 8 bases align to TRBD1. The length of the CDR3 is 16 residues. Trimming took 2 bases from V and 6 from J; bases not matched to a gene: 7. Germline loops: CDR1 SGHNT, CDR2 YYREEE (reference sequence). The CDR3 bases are TGTGCCAGCAGCTTTATGGACAGGGTCGGTAATTCACCCCTCCACTTT. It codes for CASSFMDRVGNSPLHF.

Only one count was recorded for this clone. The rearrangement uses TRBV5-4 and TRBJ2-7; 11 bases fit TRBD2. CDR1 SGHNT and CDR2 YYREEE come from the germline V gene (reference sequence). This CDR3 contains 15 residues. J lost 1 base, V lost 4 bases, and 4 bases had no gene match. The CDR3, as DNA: TGTGCCAGCAGCCCCACTAGCGGGAGTTCCTACGAGCAGTACTTC. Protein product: CASSPTSGSSYEQYF.

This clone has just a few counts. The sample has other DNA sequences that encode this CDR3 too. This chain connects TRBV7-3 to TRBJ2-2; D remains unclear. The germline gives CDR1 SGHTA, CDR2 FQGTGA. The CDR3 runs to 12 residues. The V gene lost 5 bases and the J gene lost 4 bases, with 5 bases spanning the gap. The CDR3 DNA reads TGTGCCAGCAGCCAAGCCACCGGGGAGCTGTTTTTT. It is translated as CASSQATGELFF.

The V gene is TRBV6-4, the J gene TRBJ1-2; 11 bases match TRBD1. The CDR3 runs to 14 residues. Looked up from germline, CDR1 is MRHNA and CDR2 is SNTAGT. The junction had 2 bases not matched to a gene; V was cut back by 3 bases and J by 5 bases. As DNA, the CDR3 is TGTGCCAGCAGTGATGGGACAGGGGGGTATGGCTACACCTTC. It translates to CASSDGTGGYGYTF.

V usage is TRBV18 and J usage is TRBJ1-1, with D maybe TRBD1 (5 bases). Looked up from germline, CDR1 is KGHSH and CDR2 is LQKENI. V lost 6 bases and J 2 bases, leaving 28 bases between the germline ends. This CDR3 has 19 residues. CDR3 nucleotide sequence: TGTGCCAGCTCGCAGGTTAGGTTAGGCTGGGGCCTTAGAAACACTGAAGCTTTCTTT. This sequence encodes CASSQVRLGWGLRNTEAFF.

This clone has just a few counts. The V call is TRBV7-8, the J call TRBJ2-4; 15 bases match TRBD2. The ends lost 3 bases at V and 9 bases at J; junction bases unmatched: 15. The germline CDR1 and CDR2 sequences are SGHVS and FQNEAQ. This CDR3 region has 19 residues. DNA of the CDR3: TGTGCCAGCAGCTTCAATTCCTGGACTAGCGGGGGGGCTTTGGGCATTCAGTACTTC. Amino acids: CASSFNSWTSGGALGIQYF.

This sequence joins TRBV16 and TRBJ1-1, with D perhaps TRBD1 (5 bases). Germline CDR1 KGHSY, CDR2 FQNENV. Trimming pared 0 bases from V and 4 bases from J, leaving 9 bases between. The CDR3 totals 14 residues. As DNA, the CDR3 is TGTGCCAGCAGCCAATCGGTCGGGGGCACTGAAGCTTTCTTT. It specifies CASSQSVGGTEAFF. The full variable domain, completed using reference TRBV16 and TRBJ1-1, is GEEVAQTPKHLVRGEGQKAKLYCAPIKGHSYVFWYQQVLKNEFKFLISFQNENVFDETGMPKERFSAKCLPNSPCSLEIQATKLEDSAVYFCASSQSVGGTEAFFGQGTRLTVV.

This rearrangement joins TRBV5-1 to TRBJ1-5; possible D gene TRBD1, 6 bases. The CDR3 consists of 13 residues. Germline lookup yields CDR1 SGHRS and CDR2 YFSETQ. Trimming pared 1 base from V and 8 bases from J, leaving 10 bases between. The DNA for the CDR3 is TGCGCCAGCAGCTTGACAGGGATGGAGCCCCAGCATTTT. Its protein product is CASSLTGMEPQHF.

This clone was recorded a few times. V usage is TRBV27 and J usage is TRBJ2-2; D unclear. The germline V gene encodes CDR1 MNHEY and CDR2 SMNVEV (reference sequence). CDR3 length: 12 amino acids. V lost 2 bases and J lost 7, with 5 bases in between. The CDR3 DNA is TGTGCCAGCAGTTTAGACAACGGGGAGCTGTTTTTT. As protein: CASSLDNGELFF.

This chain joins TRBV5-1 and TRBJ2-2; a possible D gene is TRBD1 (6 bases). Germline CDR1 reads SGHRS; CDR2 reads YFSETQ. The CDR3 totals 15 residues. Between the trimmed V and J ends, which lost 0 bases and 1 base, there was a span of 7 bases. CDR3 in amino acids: CASSLATGNTGELFF. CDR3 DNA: TGCGCCAGCAGCTTGGCGACAGGGAACACCGGGGAGCTGTTTTTT.

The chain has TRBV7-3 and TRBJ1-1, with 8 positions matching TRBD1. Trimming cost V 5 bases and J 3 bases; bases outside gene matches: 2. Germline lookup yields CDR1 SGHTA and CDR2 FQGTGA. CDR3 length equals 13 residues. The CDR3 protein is CASSKTGDTEAFF. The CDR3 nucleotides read TGTGCCAGCAGCAAGACAGGGGACACTGAAGCTTTCTTT.

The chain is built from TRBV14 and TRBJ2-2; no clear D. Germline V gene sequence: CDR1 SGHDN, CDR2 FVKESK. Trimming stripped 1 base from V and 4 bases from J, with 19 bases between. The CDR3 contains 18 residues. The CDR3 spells CASSQVYDSRGPTGELFF. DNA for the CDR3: TGTGCCAGCAGCCAAGTGTATGATTCTAGAGGCCCCACCGGGGAGCTGTTTTTT.

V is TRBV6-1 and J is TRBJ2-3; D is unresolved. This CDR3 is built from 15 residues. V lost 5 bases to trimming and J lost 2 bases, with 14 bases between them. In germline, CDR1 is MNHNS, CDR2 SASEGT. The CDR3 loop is CASSPPRVNTDTQYF. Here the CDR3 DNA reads TGTGCCAGCAGTCCCCCACGGGTTAACACAGATACGCAGTATTTT.

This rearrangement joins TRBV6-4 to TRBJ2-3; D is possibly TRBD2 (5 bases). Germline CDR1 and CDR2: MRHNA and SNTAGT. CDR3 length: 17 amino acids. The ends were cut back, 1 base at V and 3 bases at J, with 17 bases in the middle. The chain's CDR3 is CASSDFFISGGTDTQYF. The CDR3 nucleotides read TGTGCCAGCAGTGACTTTTTCATCAGCGGTGGGACAGATACGCAGTATTTT.

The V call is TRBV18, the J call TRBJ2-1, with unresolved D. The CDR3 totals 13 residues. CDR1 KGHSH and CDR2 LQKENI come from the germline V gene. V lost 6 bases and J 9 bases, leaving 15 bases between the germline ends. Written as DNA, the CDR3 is TGTGCCAGCTCGGCGAAGAACACGGGTGAGCAGTTCTTC. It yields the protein CASSAKNTGEQFF.